The entry below gives a single T cell receptor (beta chain) sequence along with its context. What it binds is not known. This sample is part of a study of tumor and adjacent non-tumor tissue in lung cancer. Study background: Stage I to III disease affected roughly ten men and roughly 5 women aged about 31 to 80.

TCRbeta libraries were built with three rounds of nested PCR, modified from ARM-PCR. TCRdb independently ran MiXCR on the multiplex PCR reads; one entry per CDR3 protein. Of roughly 120,000 distinct CDR3 sequences in the sample, 60% to 65% were seen once. The study's findings and limits: Normal lung showed higher cumulative top 100 clone frequency than tumor. Compared with tumor, normal lung showed significantly lower TCR diversity.

The germline V and J ends were trimmed by 7 bases and 5 bases, with 17 bases remaining between them. The length of the CDR3 is 14 residues. Germline V CDR1 and CDR2: SGHNT, YENEEA. The template was RNA from unsorted bulk tissue. More than 3 cm separated this lung sample from the edge of the tumor. This TCR came from a man in his sixties with non-small cell lung cancer. The sequenced material came from distant non-tumor lung tissue. The chain joins TRBV11-3 to TRBJ1-1; no reliable D call. The CDR3: CASNRSQRATEAFF. CDR3 DNA: TGTGCCAGCAACCGGTCACAGCGGGCAACTGAAGCTTTCTTT.